This T cell receptor beta chain derives from a study of synovial regulatory T cells in juvenile arthritis. Study-level findings and limits: CDR3 overlap with synovial Tregs was higher for iaTregs than other blood Tregs. TCR diversity was lower in inflammation-associated blood Treg cells than in other blood Treg cells.

Looked up from germline, CDR1 is ENHRY and CDR2 is SYGVKD. The CDR3 totals 11 residues. No DNA is listed. Notes on this clone: Its target is unknown.

TCRdb's table, derived via immunoSEQ multiplex PCR, lists solely in-frame clones and lacks some. This table holds more than 7,500 clones. The source of this sequence is a donor younger than 30 with juvenile idiopathic arthritis. The sample taken for sequencing was Treg cells from blood. Indicated subset: remaining (HLA-DR-negative) circulating blood Treg cells. This chain connects TRBV10-3 to TRBJ2-2; the D gene TCRdb calls, TRBD2, cannot be checked with no DNA. The CDR3 sequence is CAASTAVELFF.